A selection of T cell receptor beta chains follows, all from one sample in a study of blood T cells in healthy people across ages. A single record per CDR3 protein comes from TCRdb applying MiXCR to the 5' RACE reads. Among 750,000 or so distinct CDR3 sequences listed, approximately 25% were seen once. These same data were also listed under a study on T cells of mothers and their children.

The source material was blood. These receptors were collected from a boy aged 10-17 years in good health. CDR3s include the opening cysteine and the closing phenylalanine or tryptophan. A D gene is named only where the DNA matches it firmly. Size is stated for part of the rows, as once, few or many counts, or as a class when the clone is expanded.

D	V	size	J	CDR3	DNA
NA	TRBV7-3	NA	TRBJ2-3	CASSLTFDSTQYF	TGTGCCAGCAGCTTAACGTTCGACAGTACGCAGTATTTT
NA	TRBV6-5	NA	TRBJ1-1	CASSISGTYAEAFF	TGTGCCAGCAGTATCTCCGGGACATACGCTGAAGCTTTCTTT
NA	TRBV6-2/TRBV6-3	few	TRBJ2-7	CASSSPEGGPYEQYF	TGTGCCAGCAGCTCTCCCGAGGGGGGACCCTACGAGCAGTACTTC
NA	TRBV6-2/TRBV6-3	few	TRBJ2-7	CASTKAGWGYEQYF	TGTGCCAGCACGAAAGCAGGGTGGGGCTACGAGCAGTACTTC
TRBD2	TRBV14	few	TRBJ2-5	CASSQGLAGIDRRETQYF	TGTGCCAGCAGCCAGGGACTAGCGGGGATCGACAGGAGGGAGACCCAGTACTTC
TRBD2	TRBV9	many	TRBJ2-7	CASSVTSGSYEQYF	TGTGCCAGCAGTGTGACTAGCGGGAGCTACGAGCAGTACTTC
TRBD2	TRBV7-9	NA	TRBJ2-7	CASSWGTSGDYEQYF	TGTGCCAGCAGCTGGGGGACTAGCGGGGACTACGAGCAGTACTTC
NA	TRBV11-3	NA	TRBJ2-5	CASSAPVGLQETQYF	TGTGCCAGCAGCGCCCCAGTCGGCCTCCAAGAGACCCAGTACTTC
NA	TRBV6-5	NA	TRBJ1-4	CASRSRAATNEKLFF	TGTGCCAGCAGGAGTCGGGCAGCAACTAATGAAAAACTGTTTTTT
TRBD1	TRBV6-6	once	TRBJ1-6	CASRSAGQNVGSPLHF	TGTGCCAGCAGATCCGCGGGACAGAACGTGGGTTCACCCCTCCACTTT
NA	TRBV5-1	NA	TRBJ2-5	CASSLVYGNGLETQYF	TGCGCCAGCAGCTTGGTTTACGGGAATGGGTTAGAGACCCAGTACTTC
TRBD2	TRBV20-1	NA	TRBJ2-5	CSAGPSGLAGGETQYF	TGCAGTGCTGGACCCTCCGGGCTAGCGGGAGGAGAGACCCAGTACTTC
NA	TRBV19	NA	TRBJ2-7	CASSISEGLEQYF	TGTGCCAGTAGTATCTCCGAGGGCTTGGAGCAGTACTTC
NA	TRBV5-1	once	TRBJ2-5	CASKVDRETQYF	TGCGCCAGCAAGGTCGATAGGGAGACCCAGTACTTC
TRBD2	TRBV5-1	few	TRBJ2-3	CASSLTSGVDTQYF	TGCGCCAGCAGCTTGACGAGCGGGGTCGATACGCAGTATTTT
NA	TRBV4-3	NA	TRBJ1-4	CASSQVNGFELFF	TGCGCCAGCAGCCAAGTCAACGGTTTTGAACTGTTTTTT
NA	TRBV28	NA	TRBJ2-2	CASIPQNTGELFF	TGTGCCAGCATTCCCCAGAACACCGGGGAGCTGTTTTTT
NA	TRBV4-1	few	TRBJ2-7	CASSQDTSASSYEQYF	TGCGCCAGCAGCCAAGACACCAGCGCAAGCTCCTACGAGCAGTACTTC
NA	TRBV20-1	few	TRBJ2-3	CSAEDRKSTDTQYF	TGCAGTGCTGAGGACAGAAAGAGCACAGATACGCAGTATTTT
NA	TRBV13	few	TRBJ2-3	CASSSRTESDTQYF	TGTGCCAGCAGCTCCCGGACAGAATCAGATACGCAGTATTTT
TRBD2	TRBV7-6	NA	TRBJ2-1	CASSLASGRASNEQFF	TGTGCCAGCAGCTTAGCCTCCGGGAGGGCCTCCAATGAGCAGTTCTTC
TRBD1	TRBV27	NA	TRBJ1-1	CASSKGQGLAGTEAFF	TGTGCCAGCAGTAAGGGACAGGGGTTAGCAGGGACTGAAGCTTTCTTT
NA	TRBV3-1	few	TRBJ2-1	CASSQGEMSYNEQFF	TGTGCCAGCAGCCAAGGGGAGATGAGCTACAATGAGCAGTTCTTC
TRBD2	TRBV5-1	few	TRBJ2-1	CASSLAGGGPGNEQFF	TGCGCCAGCAGCTTGGCCGGGGGAGGGCCCGGAAATGAGCAGTTCTTC
NA	TRBV13	NA	TRBJ1-1	CASIRGRPGTTEAFF	TGTGCCAGCATTAGGGGTCGGCCAGGAACTACTGAAGCTTTCTTT
NA	TRBV28	NA	TRBJ1-1	CASSLWGQPEAFF	TGTGCCAGCAGTTTATGGGGACAACCTGAAGCTTTCTTT
NA	TRBV7-3	few	TRBJ2-1	CASSLTRTSSYNEQFF	TGTGCCAGCAGCTTAACGAGGACAAGCTCCTACAATGAGCAGTTCTTC
NA	TRBV29-1	few	TRBJ2-1	CSVGPTSSYNEQFF	TGCAGCGTCGGCCCCACGAGCTCCTACAATGAGCAGTTCTTC
NA	TRBV7-9	NA	TRBJ2-7	CASSSTLGGHEQYF	TGTGCCAGCAGCTCTACTCTGGGCGGGCACGAGCAGTACTTC
TRBD1	TRBV27	NA	TRBJ1-1	CASSLWTGNEAFF	TGTGCCAGCAGTTTGTGGACAGGTAATGAAGCTTTCTTT
NA	TRBV5-1	NA	TRBJ2-7	CASSLTNLEQYF	TGCGCCAGCAGCTTGACAAATTTGGAGCAGTACTTC
NA	TRBV9	NA	TRBJ2-6	CASSAPYQPERDGANVLTF	TGTGCCAGCAGCGCGCCCTACCAGCCTGAGAGAGACGGGGCCAACGTCCTGACTTTC
NA	TRBV29-1	few	TRBJ1-1	CSVEDRGGEAFF	TGCAGCGTTGAAGATCGGGGGGGTGAAGCTTTCTTT
NA	TRBV12-5	few	TRBJ1-6	CASGLVQGPNSPLHF	TGTGCTAGTGGTTTGGTACAGGGTCCAAATTCACCCCTCCACTTT
NA	TRBV29-1	once	TRBJ1-6	CSVEEGEGGALHF	TGCAGCGTTGAAGAGGGGGAGGGGGGAGCCCTCCACTTT
NA	TRBV12-3/TRBV12-4	few	TRBJ2-5	CASSATVQYQETQYF	TGTGCCAGCAGTGCGACGGTGCAGTACCAAGAGACCCAGTACTTC
NA	TRBV7-9	few	TRBJ2-7	CASSLAFPRSAYEQYF	TGTGCCAGCAGTTTGGCCTTCCCCAGGTCCGCCTACGAGCAGTACTTC
TRBD1	TRBV6-5	NA	TRBJ1-4	CASSDTGVDEKLFF	TGTGCCAGCAGCGATACAGGGGTGGATGAAAAACTGTTTTTT
NA	TRBV20-1	few	TRBJ1-1	CSARDPRAAEEAFF	TGCAGTGCTAGAGACCCCCGGGCGGCAGAAGAAGCTTTCTTT
NA	TRBV14	few	TRBJ1-4	CASSQAFPGKLFF	TGTGCCAGCAGCCAAGCTTTTCCCGGAAAACTGTTTTTT
NA	TRBV7-2	NA	TRBJ2-3	CASTLFTDTQYF	TGTGCCAGCACACTTTTTACAGATACGCAGTATTTT
NA	TRBV6-5	NA	TRBJ2-1	CASSFTGENEQFF	TGTGCCAGCAGTTTTACGGGAGAGAATGAGCAGTTCTTC
NA	TRBV3-1	NA	TRBJ2-7	CASSQVGAEIGEQYF	TGTGCCAGCAGCCAAGTCGGCGCGGAAATTGGCGAGCAGTACTTC
NA	TRBV28	NA	TRBJ2-5	CASSPSVSYGETQYF	TGTGCCAGCAGCCCTAGCGTCTCATACGGGGAGACCCAGTACTTC
TRBD1	TRBV20-1	NA	TRBJ2-3	CSARVAGGNTDTQYF	TGCAGTGCTAGAGTGGCAGGGGGCAACACAGATACGCAGTATTTT
NA	TRBV21-1	few	TRBJ2-7	CASSKEPGLAGSYEQYF	TGTGCCAGCAGCAAGGAACCGGGACTAGCGGGGTCCTACGAGCAGTACTTC
NA	TRBV29-1	few	TRBJ1-1	CSVDISSAEAFF	TGCAGCGTTGACATATCTAGCGCTGAAGCTTTCTTT
NA	TRBV9	few	TRBJ2-5	CASSARDFPGETQYF	TGTGCCAGCAGCGCCCGGGACTTCCCGGGTGAGACCCAGTACTTC
NA	TRBV12-3/TRBV12-4	once	TRBJ2-1	CASSLTPTGNEQFF	TGTGCCAGCAGTTTAACCCCCACAGGGAATGAGCAGTTCTTC
NA	TRBV7-6	NA	TRBJ2-5	CASSLAFGVGETQYF	TGTGCCAGCAGCTTAGCGTTCGGGGTTGGGGAGACCCAGTACTTC
NA	TRBV25-1	NA	TRBJ2-2	CASSEYNYPGELFF	TGTGCCAGCAGTGAATATAATTACCCCGGGGAGCTGTTTTTT
NA	TRBV11-2	NA	TRBJ2-1	CASSREINNEQFF	TGTGCCAGCAGCCGGGAAATAAACAATGAGCAGTTCTTC